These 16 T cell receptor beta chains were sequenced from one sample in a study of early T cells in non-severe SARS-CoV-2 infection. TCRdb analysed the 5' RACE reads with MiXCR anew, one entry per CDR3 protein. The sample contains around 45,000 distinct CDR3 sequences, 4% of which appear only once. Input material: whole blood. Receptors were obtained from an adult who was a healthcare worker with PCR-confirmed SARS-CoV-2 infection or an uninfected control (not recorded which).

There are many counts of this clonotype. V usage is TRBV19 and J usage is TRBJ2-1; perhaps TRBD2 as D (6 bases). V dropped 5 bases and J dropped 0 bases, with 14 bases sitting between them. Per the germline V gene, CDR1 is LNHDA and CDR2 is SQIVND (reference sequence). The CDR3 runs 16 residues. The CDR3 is CASSDAGRSSYNEQFF. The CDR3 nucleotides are TGTGCCAGTAGTGACGCGGGACGGAGCTCCTACAATGAGCAGTTCTTC.

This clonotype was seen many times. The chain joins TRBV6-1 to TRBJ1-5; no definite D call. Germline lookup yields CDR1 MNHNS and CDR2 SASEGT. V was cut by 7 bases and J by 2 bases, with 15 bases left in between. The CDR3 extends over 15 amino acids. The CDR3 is CASTEGYMGNQPQHF. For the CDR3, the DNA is TGTGCCAGCACCGAAGGTTATATGGGCAATCAGCCCCAGCATTTT.

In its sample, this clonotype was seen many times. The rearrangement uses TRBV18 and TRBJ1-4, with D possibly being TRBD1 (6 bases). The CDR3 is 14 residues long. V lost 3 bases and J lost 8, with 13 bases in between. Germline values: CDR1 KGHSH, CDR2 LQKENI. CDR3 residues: CASSPRGAREKLFF. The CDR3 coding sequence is TGTGCCAGCTCACCGAGGGGGGCGCGAGAAAAACTGTTTTTT. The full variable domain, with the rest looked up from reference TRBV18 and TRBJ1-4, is NAGVMQNPRHLVRRRGQEARLRCSPMKGHSHVYWYRQLPEEGLKFMVYLQKENIIDESGMPKERFSAEFPKEGPSILRIQQVVRGDSAAYFCASSPRGAREKLFFGSGTQLSVL.

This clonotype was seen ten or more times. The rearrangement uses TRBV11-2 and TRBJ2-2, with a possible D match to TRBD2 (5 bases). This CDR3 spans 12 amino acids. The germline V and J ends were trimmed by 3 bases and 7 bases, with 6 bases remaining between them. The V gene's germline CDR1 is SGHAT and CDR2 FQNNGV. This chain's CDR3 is CASSFEGGELFF. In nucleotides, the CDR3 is TGTGCCAGCAGCTTCGAGGGCGGGGAGCTGTTTTTT.

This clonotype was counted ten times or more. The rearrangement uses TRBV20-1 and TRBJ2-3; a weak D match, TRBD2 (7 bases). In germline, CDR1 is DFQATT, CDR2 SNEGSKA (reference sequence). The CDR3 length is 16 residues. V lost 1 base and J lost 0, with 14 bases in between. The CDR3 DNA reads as TGCAGTGCTAGAGCCTGGGGGCGGGGGAGCACAGATACGCAGTATTTT. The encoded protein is CSARAWGRGSTDTQYF.

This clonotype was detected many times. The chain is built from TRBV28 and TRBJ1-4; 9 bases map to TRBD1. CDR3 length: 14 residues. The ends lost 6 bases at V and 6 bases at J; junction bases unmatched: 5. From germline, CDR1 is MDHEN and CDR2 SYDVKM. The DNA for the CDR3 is TGTGCCAGCAGCGGGACAGGGAGGGATGAAAAACTGTTTTTT. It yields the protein CASSGTGRDEKLFF.

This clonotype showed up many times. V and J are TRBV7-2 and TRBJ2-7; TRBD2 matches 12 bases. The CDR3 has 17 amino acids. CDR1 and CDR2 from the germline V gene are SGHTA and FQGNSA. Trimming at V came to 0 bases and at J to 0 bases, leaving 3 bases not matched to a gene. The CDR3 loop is CASSLAQTSGSSYEQYF. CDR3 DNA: TGTGCCAGCAGCTTAGCCCAGACTAGCGGGAGCTCCTACGAGCAGTACTTC. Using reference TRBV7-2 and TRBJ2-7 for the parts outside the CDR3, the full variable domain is GAGVSQSPSNKVTEKGKDVELRCDPISGHTALYWYRQSLGQGLEFLIYFQGNSAPDKSGLPSDRFSAERTGGSVSTLTIQRTQQEDSAVYLCASSLAQTSGSSYEQYFGPGTRLTVT.

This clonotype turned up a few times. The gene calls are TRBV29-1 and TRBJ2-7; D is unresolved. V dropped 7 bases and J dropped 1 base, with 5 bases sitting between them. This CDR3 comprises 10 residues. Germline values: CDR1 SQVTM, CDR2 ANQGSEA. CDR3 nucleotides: TGCAGCGCAGTATCCTACGAGCAGTACTTC. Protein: CSAVSYEQYF.

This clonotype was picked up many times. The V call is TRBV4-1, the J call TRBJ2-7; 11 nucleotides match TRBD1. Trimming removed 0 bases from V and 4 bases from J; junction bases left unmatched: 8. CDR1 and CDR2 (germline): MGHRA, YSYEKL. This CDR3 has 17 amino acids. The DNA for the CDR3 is TGCGCCAGCAGCCAAGATTCTCAGGACAGGGGGCTATACGAGCAGTACTTC. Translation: CASSQDSQDRGLYEQYF.

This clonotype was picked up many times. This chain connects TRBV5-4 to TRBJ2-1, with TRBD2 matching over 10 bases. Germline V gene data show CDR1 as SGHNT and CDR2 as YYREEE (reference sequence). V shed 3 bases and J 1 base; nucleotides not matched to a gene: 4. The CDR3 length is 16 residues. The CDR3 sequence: CASSSRTSGSYNEQFF. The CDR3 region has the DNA TGTGCCAGCAGCTCTAGGACTAGCGGTTCCTACAATGAGCAGTTCTTC.

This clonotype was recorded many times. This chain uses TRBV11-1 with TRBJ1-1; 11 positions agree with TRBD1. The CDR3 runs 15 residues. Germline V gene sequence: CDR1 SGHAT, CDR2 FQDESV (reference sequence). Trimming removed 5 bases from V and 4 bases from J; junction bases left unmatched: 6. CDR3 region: CASSPDRGHTTEAFF. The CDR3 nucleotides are TGTGCCAGCAGCCCGGACAGGGGGCATACCACTGAAGCTTTCTTT.

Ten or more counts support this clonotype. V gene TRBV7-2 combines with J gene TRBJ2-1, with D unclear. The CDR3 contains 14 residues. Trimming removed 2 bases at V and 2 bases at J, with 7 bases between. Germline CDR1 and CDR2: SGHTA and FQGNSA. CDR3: CASSLFAAYNEQFF. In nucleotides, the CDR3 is TGTGCCAGCAGCTTATTTGCGGCCTACAATGAGCAGTTCTTC. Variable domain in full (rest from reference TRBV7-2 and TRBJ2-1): GAGVSQSPSNKVTEKGKDVELRCDPISGHTALYWYRQSLGQGLEFLIYFQGNSAPDKSGLPSDRFSAERTGGSVSTLTIQRTQQEDSAVYLCASSLFAAYNEQFFGPGTRLTVL.

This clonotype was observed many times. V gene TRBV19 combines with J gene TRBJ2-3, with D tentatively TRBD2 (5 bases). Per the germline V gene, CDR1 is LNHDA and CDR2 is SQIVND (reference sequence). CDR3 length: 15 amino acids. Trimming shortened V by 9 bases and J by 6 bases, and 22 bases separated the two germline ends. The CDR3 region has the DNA TGTGCCAGCGGTCCACGTAGCCGCTCGGGGGATACGCAGTATTTT. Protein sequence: CASGPRSRSGDTQYF.

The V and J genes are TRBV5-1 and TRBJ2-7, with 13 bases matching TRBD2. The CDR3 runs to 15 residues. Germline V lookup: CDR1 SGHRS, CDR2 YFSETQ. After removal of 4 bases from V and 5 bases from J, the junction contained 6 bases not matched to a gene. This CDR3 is CASSRTSGSRDEQYF. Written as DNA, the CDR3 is TGCGCCAGCAGCAGGACTAGCGGGAGTAGGGACGAGCAGTACTTC. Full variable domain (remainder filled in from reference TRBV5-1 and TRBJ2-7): KAGVTQTPRYLIKTRGQQVTLSCSPISGHRSVSWYQQTPGQGLQFLFEYFSETQRNKGNFPGRFSGRQFSNSRSEMNVSTLELGDSALYLCASSRTSGSRDEQYFGPGTRLTVT.

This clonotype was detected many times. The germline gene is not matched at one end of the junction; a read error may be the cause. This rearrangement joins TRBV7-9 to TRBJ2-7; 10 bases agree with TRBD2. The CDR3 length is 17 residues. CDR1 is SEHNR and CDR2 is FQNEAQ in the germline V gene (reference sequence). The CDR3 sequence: CASSLGVSGTSESEQYF. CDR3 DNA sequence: TGTGCCAGCAGTTTAGGGGTTTCCGGGACTAGCGAAAGCGAGCAGTACTTC.

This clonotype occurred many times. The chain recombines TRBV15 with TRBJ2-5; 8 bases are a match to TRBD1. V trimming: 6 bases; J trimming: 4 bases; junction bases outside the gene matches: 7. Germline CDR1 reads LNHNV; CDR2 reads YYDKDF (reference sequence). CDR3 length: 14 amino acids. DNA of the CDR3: TGTGCCACCAGTCCGACAGGACAGGGAGAGACCCAGTACTTC. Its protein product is CATSPTGQGETQYF.